This T cell receptor beta chain was obtained from a study of T cell responses to AZD1222 COVID-19 vaccine. V dropped 5 bases and J dropped 3 bases, with 19 bases sitting between them. Germline CDR1 and CDR2: SGHRS and YFSETQ. This CDR3 has 16 amino acids. The table lists this clone with a count of one. Sequenced by immunoSEQ multiplex PCR; TCRdb stores in-frame clones only, minus some. Of over 150,000 clones in the sample, just under 90% were seen once. This clonotype was obtained from an adult in good health. The chain is built from TRBV5-1 and TRBJ2-3; D is possibly TRBD1 (6 bases). This sample comprised peripheral blood, obtained on day 0 of AZD1222 vaccination. This chain's CDR3 is CASRQKQGSGTDTQYF. CDR3 sequence (DNA): TGCGCCAGCAGACAAAAACAGGGTTCGGGGACAGATACGCAGTATTTT.